Listed below are T cell receptor beta chains from one sample, sequenced in a study of blood T cell repertoires in COVID-19. Method: immunoSEQ multiplex PCR; TCRdb's copy keeps in-frame clones and lacks some. This table has over 130,000 clones, about 87% appearing once. Sequencing was performed on peripheral blood. These TCRs come from a human donor with COVID-19, enrolled during active disease. The donor label of this sample is uncertain. CDR3s include the opening cysteine and the closing phenylalanine or tryptophan. A D gene is named only where the DNA matches it firmly. Some rows mark clone size as missing; the rest say once, few, many or name a class of expanded clone.

CDR3 DNA | CDR3 protein | D gene | J gene | V gene | clone size
TGTGCCAGCAGCCCGGCCCCACAGCCTGGAAACACCATATATTTT | CASSPAPQPGNTIYF | - | TRBJ1-3 | TRBV5-5 | few
TGTGCCAGTAGTATAGTTCCACAGGGTGGATCTGAAGCTTTCTTT | CASSIVPQGGSEAFF | - | TRBJ1-1 | TRBV19 | -
TGCGCCAGCAGCCAATCTCCGGTACGACAGGATCCCTACGAGCAGTACTTC | CASSQSPVRQDPYEQYF | - | TRBJ2-7 | TRBV4-1 | few
TGCGCCAGCAGCTTGACAGGAGAGAACACTGAAGCTTTCTTT | CASSLTGENTEAFF | - | TRBJ1-1 | TRBV5-1 | -
TGTGCCAGCAGCTTGAACGCGCGGAGGGAGCAGTACTTC | CASSLNARREQYF | - | TRBJ2-7 | TRBV5-4 | few
TGCGCCAGCAGCTTGGCCTTGAACACTGAAGCTTTCTTT | CASSLALNTEAFF | - | TRBJ1-1 | TRBV5-1 | -
TGTGCCCGCCGGGGGGGGGAGAGCCGCTCCTACGAGCAGTACTTC | CARRGGESRSYEQYF | TRBD2 | TRBJ2-7 | TRBV2 | -
TGTGCCAGCAGCCTGACTACGAACACTGAAGCTTTCTTT | CASSLTTNTEAFF | - | TRBJ1-1 | TRBV12-3/TRBV12-4 | -
TGCAGTGCTAGTCTAACTAACTATGGCTACACCTTC | CSASLTNYGYTF | - | TRBJ1-2 | TRBV20-1 | -
TGTGCCAGTAGTATCCAGGGAAGCAATCAGCCCCAGCATTTT | CASSIQGSNQPQHF | - | TRBJ1-5 | TRBV19 | -
TGTGCCAGCAGTCCGGACACGAACACTGAAGCTTTCTTT | CASSPDTNTEAFF | - | TRBJ1-1 | TRBV7-4 | few
TGTGCCAGCAGTGAACAGGGCCCCCAACCCAATGAGCAGTTCTTC | CASSEQGPQPNEQFF | - | TRBJ2-1 | TRBV25-1 | -
TGTGCCAGTAGTCCAAGCGGCTACGAGCAGTACTTC | CASSPSGYEQYF | - | TRBJ2-7 | TRBV19 | -
TGTGCCAGCAGCCGGACAGGGGGAGTGACTGAAGCTTTCTTT | CASSRTGGVTEAFF | TRBD1 | TRBJ1-1 | TRBV5-5 | -
TGTGCCAGCAGCCCCGGGACAGGGACGTCAACCATATATTTT | CASSPGTGTSTIYF | TRBD1 | TRBJ1-3 | TRBV11-2 | -
TGTGCCAGCAGTTTCCTCCTGAGTCTAAATCCTGGCTACACCTTC | CASSFLLSLNPGYTF | - | TRBJ1-2 | TRBV6-1 | -
TGCAGTGCTGCGGGGGGGGAGACCCAGTACTTC | CSAAGGETQYF | TRBD2 | TRBJ2-5 | TRBV20-1 | -
TGCAGCGTTGTAGGACAGGGCTCTGGAAACACCATATATTTT | CSVVGQGSGNTIYF | TRBD1 | TRBJ1-3 | TRBV29-1 | -
TGTGCCAGCCACCGCCCACGACAGATCTCTGGAAACACCATATATTTT | CASHRPRQISGNTIYF | - | TRBJ1-3 | TRBV14 | -
TGTGCCAGCAGCTTAGATCTTGGGAGCGGCTACACCTTC | CASSLDLGSGYTF | - | TRBJ1-2 | TRBV13 | -
TGTGCCAGCAGCCAAGGTTGGCAGGGAAATGAAAAACTGTTTTTT | CASSQGWQGNEKLFF | - | TRBJ1-4 | TRBV3-1/TRBV3-2 | -
TGTGCCAGCAGCTTGGCCAGTGAAGCTTTCTTT | CASSLASEAFF | - | TRBJ1-1 | TRBV5-5 | few
TGTGCCAGCAGCCCCGGGGGGGCTAACGAGCAGTACTTC | CASSPGGANEQYF | TRBD2 | TRBJ2-7 | TRBV11-3 | -
TGCGCCAGCAGCGATACGCGGGGGGGGAGCAATCAGCCCCAGCATTTT | CASSDTRGGSNQPQHF | - | TRBJ1-5 | TRBV4-1 | -
TGTGCCATCAGTGAGTCGGTGTGGGACAGTTACTATGGCTACACCTTC | CAISESVWDSYYGYTF | TRBD1 | TRBJ1-2 | TRBV10-3 | -
TGTGCCAGCAGTTACTCCACAGGGGGGCTGCCCTATGGCTACACCTTC | CASSYSTGGLPYGYTF | TRBD1 | TRBJ1-2 | TRBV6-5 | once
TGTGCCAGCAGCTTAGGGGCAACCTACGAGCAGTACTTC | CASSLGATYEQYF | - | TRBJ2-7 | TRBV7-7 | -
TGTGCCAGCAGTTTAAACTTCAACTATGGCTACACCTTC | CASSLNFNYGYTF | - | TRBJ1-2 | TRBV28 | -
TGTGCCAGCAGCTTCCTGGGGGGTAGCGGAGATACGCAGTATTTT | CASSFLGGSGDTQYF | - | TRBJ2-3 | TRBV7-2 | -
TGCGCCAGCAGCGCTGGGACAGGGGGCGGCGAGCAGTACTTC | CASSAGTGGGEQYF | TRBD1 | TRBJ2-7 | TRBV5-1 | -
TGTGCCAGCAGCTTAGACAGGGGTGAAAAACTGTTTTTT | CASSLDRGEKLFF | - | TRBJ1-4 | TRBV11-2 | -
TGTGCCAGCAGCTACAGCCGTGGCACTGAAGCTTTCTTT | CASSYSRGTEAFF | - | TRBJ1-1 | TRBV11-3 | -
TGTGCCAGCAGCTTATCCCGGTACTACTCTGGAAACACCATATATTTT | CASSLSRYYSGNTIYF | - | TRBJ1-3 | TRBV7-9 | -
TGTGCCATCAGTGAGTCCTTAGCGGGCGGCTCCTACAATGAGCAGTTCTTC | CAISESLAGGSYNEQFF | TRBD2 | TRBJ2-1 | TRBV10-3 | -
TGCGCCAGCAGCTTAGAGGTTCTGGGGAGAGGCACTGAAGCTTTCTTT | CASSLEVLGRGTEAFF | - | TRBJ1-1 | TRBV5-1 | -